A single sample gave rise to the 8 T cell receptor beta chains below, sequenced in a study of T cell responses to AZD1222 COVID-19 vaccine (dated by TCRdb to the early 2020s). The time point label on this specimen signifies: about 28 days (+/-7) after the second vaccine dose. The receptor library was made with the immunoSEQ multiplex PCR assay. TCRdb stores this immuneACCESS table with in-frame sequences only. Part of the clones is absent; in the studies checked, under half of the shortfall reflects unresolved V genes, and no reason is known for the rest. Recorded for this sample are approximately 150,000 clones; around 90% of them occurred a single time. The ten biggest clones cover 3.3% of the sample. The sample in question was peripheral blood, obtained 28 days after the second AZD1222 dose. Receptors originate from an adult who received the AZD1222 COVID-19 vaccine.

This clone has just one count. The V call is TRBV10-2, the J call TRBJ2-3; TRBD2 agrees at 12 bases. Germline loops: CDR1 WSHSY, CDR2 SAAADI. The CDR3 loop spans 15 amino acids. With V trimmed by 4 bases and J by 2 bases, 1 base remained unmatched. The CDR3 protein is CASSGLAGVTDTQYF. CDR3 nucleotide sequence: TGCGCCAGCAGTGGACTAGCGGGGGTCACAGATACGCAGTATTTT.

This chain uses TRBV28 with TRBJ2-7; 8 nucleotides match TRBD1. CDR3 length equals 16 residues. Germline V gene sequence: CDR1 MDHEN, CDR2 SYDVKM. The ends lost 4 bases at V and 4 bases at J; junction bases unmatched: 12. The CDR3 is CASSSHPGQGQYEQYF. Written as DNA, the CDR3 is TGTGCCAGCAGTTCACATCCCGGACAGGGACAATACGAGCAGTACTTC.

The CDR3 here is CASSLAGVNNEQFF. The DNA of the CDR3 is TGTGCCAGCAGTTTGGCAGGGGTAAACAATGAGCAGTTCTTC. J is TRBJ2-1 and V is TRBV28; a weak D match, TRBD1 (6 bases). Trimming cost V 3 bases and J 5 bases, with 11 bases left between them. Looked up from germline, CDR1 is MDHEN and CDR2 is SYDVKM. There are 14 residues in the CDR3.

The rearrangement joins TRBV27 to TRBJ1-5; 8 positions agree with TRBD1. J gave up 4 bases and V 5 bases, and 4 bases lay outside the gene matches. CDR3 length: 14 residues. Germline values: CDR1 MNHEY, CDR2 SMNVEV (reference sequence). CDR3 sequence: CASSKNRGNQPQHF. DNA of the CDR3: TGTGCCAGCAGTAAAAACAGGGGGAATCAGCCCCAGCATTTT.

The table lists this clone with a count of one. The chain joins TRBV24-1 to TRBJ2-1; D gene uncertain. The CDR3 sequence is 14 residues long. Germline CDR1 is KGHDR and CDR2 is SFDVKD. V was pared by 7 bases and J by 5 bases, with 14 bases between. This CDR3 reads CATRALLPHNEQFF. The CDR3 region has the DNA TGTGCCACCAGGGCACTCCTACCCCACAATGAGCAGTTCTTC.

The chain recombines TRBV4-1 with TRBJ1-6, with D perhaps matching TRBD1 (5 bases). The CDR3 spans 18 residues. The germline V and J ends were trimmed by 0 bases and 3 bases, with 15 bases remaining between them. Germline V gene data show CDR1 as MGHRA and CDR2 as YSYEKL. CDR3 coding DNA: TGCGCCAGCAGCCAAGAAATTGGGGCGGTGAGCTATAATTCACCCCTCCACTTT. Translation: CASSQEIGAVSYNSPLHF.

The genes are TRBV9 and TRBJ1-2, with 9 bases identical to TRBD1. Germline V gene lookup returns CDR1 SGDLS and CDR2 YYNGEE. V lost 4 bases to trimming and J lost 4 bases; unmatched junction nucleotides: 8. CDR3 size: 15 residues. CDR3 sequence: CASSPGQGVFYGYTF. The DNA for the CDR3 is TGTGCCAGCAGCCCGGGACAGGGCGTGTTCTATGGCTACACCTTC.

The chain joins TRBV12-3 or TRBV12-4 to TRBJ1-2, with a tentative D call TRBD1 (5 bases). Trimming pared 3 bases from V and 8 bases from J, leaving 10 bases between. The CDR3 is 12 residues long. The CDR3 loop is CASSFGGGGYTF. The DNA of the CDR3 is TGTGCCAGCAGTTTTGGGGGAGGGGGCTACACCTTC.